The 23 T cell receptor beta chains listed next were all sequenced from one sample in a study of T cells expressing NK-cell markers. One entry per CDR3 protein, without DNA, is what TCRdb gives after re-calling the 5' RACE reads. This table lists under 600,000 distinct CDR3 sequences. The source material was blood T cells: a sorted CD56 or NKG2C T cell subset, CD4+ or CD8+ T cells, or bulk PBMC T cells (not recorded which). The receptors originated from a woman between 45 and 65 years old in good health.

This chain links TRBV10-3 with TRBJ2-5; the D call from TCRdb, TRBD1, cannot be confirmed without DNA. The germline gives CDR1 ENHRY, CDR2 SYGVKD. CDR3 length: 15 residues. This CDR3 reads CAISGIGTVQETQYF.

This sequence joins TRBV4-1 and TRBJ2-7; TCRdb designates TRBD1, a call that cannot be tested without DNA. The CDR3 covers 13 residues. The germline V gene has CDR1 MGHRA and CDR2 YSYEKL. CDR3: CASSLWDDYEQYF.

The CDR3 is CASSFFVSGLLTGELFF. This sequence joins TRBV12-3 or TRBV12-4 and TRBJ2-2; no DNA is available, so the TRBD2 call from TCRdb remains unchecked. The CDR3 loop spans 17 amino acids.

The chain joins TRBV9 to TRBJ2-2; the D gene TCRdb calls, TRBD1, cannot be checked with no DNA. Germline V CDR1 and CDR2: SGDLS, YYNGEE. The CDR3 contains 17 residues. CDR3 sequence reads: CASSVVGGTGPTGELFF.

The J gene is TRBJ2-2, the V gene TRBV29-1; the D call from TCRdb, TRBD1, cannot be confirmed without DNA. Germline V gene lookup returns CDR1 SQVTM and CDR2 ANQGSEA. The CDR3 extends over 15 amino acids. The CDR3 loop reads CSVEERDSQIGELFF.

The chain combines TRBV12-3 or TRBV12-4 with TRBJ1-6. This CDR3 is built from 11 residues. The CDR3 region is CASSQGSPLHF.

The rearrangement links TRBV6-5 to TRBJ1-1; with no DNA, the TCRdb D assignment of TRBD1 cannot be verified. Germline V gene data show CDR1 as MNHEY and CDR2 as SVGAGI. The CDR3 length is 15 residues. The CDR3 sequence is CASSDSGTRNTEAFF.

This chain connects TRBV2 to TRBJ2-7; TCRdb's assignment of TRBD2 cannot be checked, as there is no DNA. The germline CDR1 and CDR2 sequences are SNHLY and FYNNEI. This CDR3 is built from 13 residues. The CDR3 here is CASRVGLALEQYF.

The chain is built from TRBV29-1 and TRBJ1-5. The CDR3 consists of 13 residues. Germline CDR1 SQVTM, CDR2 ANQGSEA. The CDR3 protein is CSVVGRGNQPQHF. Using reference TRBV29-1 and TRBJ1-5 for the parts outside the CDR3, the full variable domain is SAVISQKPSRDICQRGTSLTIQCQVDSQVTMMFWYRQQPGQSLTLIATANQGSEATYESGFVIDKFPISRPNLTFSTLTVSNMSPEDSSIYLCSVVGRGNQPQHFGDGTRLSIL.

J is TRBJ2-3 and V is TRBV6-5; the TCRdb D gene call, TRBD1, has no DNA to confirm it. The CDR3 sequence is 13 residues long. Germline loops: CDR1 MNHEY, CDR2 SVGAGI. CDR3 sequence: CASSRRTGFTQYF.

This chain connects TRBV5-1 to TRBJ2-5; TCRdb designates TRBD1, a call that cannot be tested without DNA. CDR3 length: 14 residues. Germline V gives CDR1 SGHRS, CDR2 YFSETQ. The chain's CDR3 is CASSLGQGGKTQYF.

The chain links TRBV5-1 to TRBJ2-1; TCRdb calls TRBD1, which cannot be checked without DNA. Germline V CDR1 and CDR2: SGHRS, YFSETQ. This CDR3 contains 15 residues. The CDR3 loop is CASSLVATGGNEQFF.

The J gene is TRBJ2-2, the V gene TRBV7-3; TCRdb returns TRBD1, unconfirmable since there is no DNA. CDR1 and CDR2 (germline): SGHTA, FQGTGA. The CDR3 consists of 15 residues. The CDR3 loop is CASSPTGGITGELFF.

The gene calls are TRBV5-1 and TRBJ2-1; the D call from TCRdb, TRBD2, cannot be confirmed without DNA. Germline CDR1 reads SGHRS; CDR2 reads YFSETQ. There are 14 residues in the CDR3. The CDR3 protein is CASRGERGIPEQFF. Together with reference TRBV5-1 and TRBJ2-1, the CDR3 gives the full variable domain: KAGVTQTPRYLIKTRGQQVTLSCSPISGHRSVSWYQQTPGQGLQFLFEYFSETQRNKGNFPGRFSGRQFSNSRSEMNVSTLELGDSALYLCASRGERGIPEQFFGPGTRLTVL.

J is TRBJ1-3 and V is TRBV5-1; TCRdb's D gene call, TRBD1, goes unchecked for lack of DNA. There are 15 residues in the CDR3. Germline CDR1 is SGHRS and CDR2 is YFSETQ. This chain's CDR3 is CASSLGGEAGNTIYF.

CDR3 protein: CSARYSTGWETQYF. The chain recombines TRBV20-1 with TRBJ2-5; checking the TCRdb D call of TRBD1 is not possible without DNA. The germline CDR1 and CDR2 sequences are DFQATT and SNEGSKA (reference sequence). The CDR3 totals 14 residues.

The chain links TRBV11-3 to TRBJ2-1. CDR1 and CDR2 from the germline V gene are SGHNT and YENEEA. The CDR3 is 14 amino acids. The CDR3 spells CASSLDLHANEQFF.

The V and J genes are TRBV7-3 and TRBJ2-6; TCRdb outputs TRBD1, but without DNA this stays unchecked. Germline CDR1 and CDR2: SGHTA and FQGTGA. This CDR3 is built from 15 residues. This CDR3 reads CASSRTASGANVLTF.

The chain uses TRBV2 and TRBJ1-4; TCRdb calls TRBD1, which cannot be checked without DNA. Germline V gives CDR1 SNHLY, CDR2 FYNNEI. The CDR3 runs to 15 residues. The CDR3 loop is CASRRQLGIEEKLFF.

The chain is built from TRBV7-7 and TRBJ2-3; TCRdb's assignment of TRBD2 cannot be checked, as there is no DNA. Germline CDR1 and CDR2: SSHAT and FNYEAQ (reference sequence). This CDR3 has 17 residues. The CDR3 loop is CASSLGSQLAGRDTQYF.

The chain is built from TRBV12-3 or TRBV12-4 and TRBJ2-4; TCRdb's D call of TRBD2 is untestable without DNA. The CDR3 sequence is 13 residues long. CDR3 sequence: CASTRRDKNIQYF.

The V and J genes are TRBV29-1 and TRBJ2-7; TCRdb lists TRBD1, though no DNA is available to test this call. There are 14 residues in the CDR3. Germline V gene lookup returns CDR1 SQVTM and CDR2 ANQGSEA. CDR3: CSVDPSGGLREQYF.

The J gene is TRBJ2-3, the V gene TRBV9; the TCRdb D gene call, TRBD2, has no DNA to confirm it. This CDR3 has 17 amino acids. CDR1 is SGDLS and CDR2 is YYNGEE in the germline V gene. CDR3 region: CASSPHGTSTGTDTQYF.